This T cell receptor beta chain was found in a study of OX40 agonist ivuxolimab in advanced cancers. CDR3 length: 15 amino acids. V gave up 0 bases and J gave up 4 bases, with 10 bases separating them. The germline CDR1 and CDR2 sequences are SEHNR and FQNEAQ (reference sequence). Sequenced by immunoSEQ multiplex PCR; TCRdb stores in-frame clones only, minus some. In the table there are about 91,000 clones, roughly 84% of which are singletons. This chain uses TRBV7-9 with TRBJ1-5, with a tentative D call TRBD1 (5 bases). This TCR was recovered from an adult with an advanced solid tumor such as melanoma, head and neck, liver or kidney cancer. The material was CD4+ or CD8+ T cells sorted from blood, obtained in a trial of the OX40 agonist ivuxolimab. CDR3 in amino acids: CASSLADGGNQPQHF. The CDR3 nucleotides read TGTGCCAGCAGCTTAGCGGACGGGGGGAATCAGCCCCAGCATTTT.